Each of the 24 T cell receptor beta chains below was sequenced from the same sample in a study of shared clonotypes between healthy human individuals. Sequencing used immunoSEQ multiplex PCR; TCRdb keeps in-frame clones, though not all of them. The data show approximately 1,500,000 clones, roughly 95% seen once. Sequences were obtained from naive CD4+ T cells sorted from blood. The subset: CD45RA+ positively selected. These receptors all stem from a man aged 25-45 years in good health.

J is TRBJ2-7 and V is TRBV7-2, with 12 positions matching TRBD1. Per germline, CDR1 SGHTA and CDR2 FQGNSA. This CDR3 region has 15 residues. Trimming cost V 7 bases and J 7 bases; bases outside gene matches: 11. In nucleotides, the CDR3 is TGTGCCAGCACCAAGGGGGGACAGGGGGCAGGGGAGCAGTACTTC. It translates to CASTKGGQGAGEQYF.

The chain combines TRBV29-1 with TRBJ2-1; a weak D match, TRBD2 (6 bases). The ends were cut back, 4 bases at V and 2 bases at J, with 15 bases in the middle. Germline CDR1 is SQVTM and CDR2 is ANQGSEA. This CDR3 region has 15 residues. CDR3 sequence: CSVALRAGTYNEQFF. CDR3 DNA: TGCAGCGTTGCGTTACGGGCGGGAACCTACAATGAGCAGTTCTTC.

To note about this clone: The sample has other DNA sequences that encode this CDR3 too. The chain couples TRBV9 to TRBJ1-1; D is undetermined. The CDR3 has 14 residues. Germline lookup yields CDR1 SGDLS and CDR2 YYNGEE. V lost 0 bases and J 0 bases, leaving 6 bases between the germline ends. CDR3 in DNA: TGTGCCAGCAGCGTAGCGCCCTTGAACACTGAAGCTTTCTTT. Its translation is CASSVAPLNTEAFF.

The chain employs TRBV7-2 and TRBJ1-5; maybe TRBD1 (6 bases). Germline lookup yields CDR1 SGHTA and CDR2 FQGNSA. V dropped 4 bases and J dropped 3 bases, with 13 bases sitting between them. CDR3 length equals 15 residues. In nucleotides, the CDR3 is TGTGCCAGCAGCTCACAGGGCGGAAACAATCAGCCCCAGCATTTT. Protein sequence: CASSSQGGNNQPQHF.

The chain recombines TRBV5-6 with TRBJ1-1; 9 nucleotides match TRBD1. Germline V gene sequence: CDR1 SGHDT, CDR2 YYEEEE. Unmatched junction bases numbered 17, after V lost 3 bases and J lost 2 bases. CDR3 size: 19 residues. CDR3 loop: CASSSLVGDRAQLNTEAFF. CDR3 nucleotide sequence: TGTGCCAGCAGCTCCCTAGTTGGGGACAGGGCCCAGCTAAACACTGAAGCTTTCTTT.

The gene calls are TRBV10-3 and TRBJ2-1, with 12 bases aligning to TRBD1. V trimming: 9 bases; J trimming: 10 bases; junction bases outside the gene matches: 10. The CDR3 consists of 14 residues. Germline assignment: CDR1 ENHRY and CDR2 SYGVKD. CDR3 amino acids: CAMPPGQGAWEQFF. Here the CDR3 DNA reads TGTGCCATGCCGCCGGGACAGGGGGCATGGGAGCAGTTCTTC.

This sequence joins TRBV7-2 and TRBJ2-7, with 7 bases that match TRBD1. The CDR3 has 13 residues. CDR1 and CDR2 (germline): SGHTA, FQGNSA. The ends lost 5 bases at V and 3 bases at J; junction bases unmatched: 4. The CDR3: CASSNRQGYEQYF. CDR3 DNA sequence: TGTGCCAGCAGCAACCGACAGGGCTACGAGCAGTACTTC.

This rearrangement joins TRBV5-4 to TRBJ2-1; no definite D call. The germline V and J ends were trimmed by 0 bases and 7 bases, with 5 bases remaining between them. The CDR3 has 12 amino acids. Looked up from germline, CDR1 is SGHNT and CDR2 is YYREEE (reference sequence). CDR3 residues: CASSLGRNEQFF. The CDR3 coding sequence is TGTGCCAGCAGCTTGGGCCGGAATGAGCAGTTCTTC.

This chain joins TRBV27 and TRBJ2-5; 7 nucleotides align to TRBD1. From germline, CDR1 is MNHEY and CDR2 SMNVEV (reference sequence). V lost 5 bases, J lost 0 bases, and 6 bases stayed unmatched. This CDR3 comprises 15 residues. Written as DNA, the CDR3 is TGTGCCAGCAGTCCGGACAGGACTGACCAAGAGACCCAGTACTTC. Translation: CASSPDRTDQETQYF.

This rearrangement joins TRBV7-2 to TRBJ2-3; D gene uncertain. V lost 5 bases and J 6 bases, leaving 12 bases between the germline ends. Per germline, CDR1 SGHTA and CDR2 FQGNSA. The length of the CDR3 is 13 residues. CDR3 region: CASSGRYADTQYF. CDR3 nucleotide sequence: TGTGCCAGCAGCGGACGCTATGCGGATACGCAGTATTTT.

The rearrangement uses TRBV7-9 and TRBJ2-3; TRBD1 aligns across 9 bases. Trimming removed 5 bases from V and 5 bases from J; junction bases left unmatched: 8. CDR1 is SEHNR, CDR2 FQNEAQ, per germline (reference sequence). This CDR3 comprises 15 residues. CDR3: CASSPGQGKGDTQYF. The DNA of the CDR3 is TGTGCCAGCAGCCCAGGACAGGGGAAGGGAGATACGCAGTATTTT.

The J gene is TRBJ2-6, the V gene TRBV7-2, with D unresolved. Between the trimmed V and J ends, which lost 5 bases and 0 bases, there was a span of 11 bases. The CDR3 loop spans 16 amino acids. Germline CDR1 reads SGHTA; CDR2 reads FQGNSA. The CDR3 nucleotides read TGTGCCAGCAGCACCCGAGGCCGCTCTGGGGCCAACGTCCTGACTTTC. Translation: CASSTRGRSGANVLTF.

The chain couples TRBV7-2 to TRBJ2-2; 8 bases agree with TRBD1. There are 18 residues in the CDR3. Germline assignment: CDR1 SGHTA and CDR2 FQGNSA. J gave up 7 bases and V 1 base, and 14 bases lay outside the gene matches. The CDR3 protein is CASSLGGQAAFGGGELFF. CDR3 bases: TGTGCCAGCAGCTTAGGGGGACAGGCCGCCTTTGGAGGCGGGGAGCTGTTTTTT. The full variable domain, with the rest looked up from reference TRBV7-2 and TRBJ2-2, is GAGVSQSPSNKVTEKGKDVELRCDPISGHTALYWYRQSLGQGLEFLIYFQGNSAPDKSGLPSDRFSAERTGGSVSTLTIQRTQQEDSAVYLCASSLGGQAAFGGGELFFGEGSRLTVL.

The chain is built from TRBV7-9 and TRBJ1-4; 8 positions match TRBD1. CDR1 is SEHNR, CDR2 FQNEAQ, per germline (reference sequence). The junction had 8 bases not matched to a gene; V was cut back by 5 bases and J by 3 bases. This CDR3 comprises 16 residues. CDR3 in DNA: TGTGCCAGCAGCGTGGGACAGGTCGGGCCTAATGAAAAACTGTTTTTT. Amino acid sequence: CASSVGQVGPNEKLFF.

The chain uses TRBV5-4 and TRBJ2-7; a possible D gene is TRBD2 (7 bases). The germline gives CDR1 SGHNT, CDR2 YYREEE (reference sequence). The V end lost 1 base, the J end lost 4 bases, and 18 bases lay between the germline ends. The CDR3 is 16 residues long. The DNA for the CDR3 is TGTGCCAGCAGCTTGTTTCCGGGGGGCAGAGAGTACGAGCAGTACTTC. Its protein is CASSLFPGGREYEQYF. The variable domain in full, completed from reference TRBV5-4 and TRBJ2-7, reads ETGVTQSPTHLIKTRGQQVTLRCSSQSGHNTVSWYQQALGQGPQFIFQYYREEENGRGNFPPRFSGLQFPNYSSELNVNALELDDSALYLCASSLFPGGREYEQYFGPGTRLTVT.

CDR3 sequence: CASSPPVLIAEQYF. In nucleotides, the CDR3 is TGTGCCAGCTCACCCCCGGTTCTGATTGCCGAGCAGTACTTC. The chain links TRBV18 to TRBJ2-7; no reliable D call. There are 14 residues in the CDR3. Germline V lookup: CDR1 KGHSH, CDR2 LQKENI. Between the trimmed V and J ends, which lost 3 bases and 6 bases, there was a span of 15 bases.

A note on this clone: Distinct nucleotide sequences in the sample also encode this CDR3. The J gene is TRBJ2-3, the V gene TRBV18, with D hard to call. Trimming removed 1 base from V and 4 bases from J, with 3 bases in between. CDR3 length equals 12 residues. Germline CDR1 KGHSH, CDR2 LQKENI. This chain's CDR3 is CASSPLPDTQYF. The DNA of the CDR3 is TGTGCCAGCTCACCACTTCCAGATACGCAGTATTTT.

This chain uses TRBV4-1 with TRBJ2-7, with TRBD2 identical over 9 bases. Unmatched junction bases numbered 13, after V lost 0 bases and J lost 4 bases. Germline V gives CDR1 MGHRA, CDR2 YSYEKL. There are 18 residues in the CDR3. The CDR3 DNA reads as TGCGCCAGCAGCCAAGAACCCCGGGGGAGCGGGAGGTTATACGAGCAGTACTTC. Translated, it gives CASSQEPRGSGRLYEQYF.

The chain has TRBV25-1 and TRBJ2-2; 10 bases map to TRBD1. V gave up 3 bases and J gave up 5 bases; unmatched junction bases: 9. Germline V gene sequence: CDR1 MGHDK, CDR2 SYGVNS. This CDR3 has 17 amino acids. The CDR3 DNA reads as TGTGCCAGCAGTGAGGCCGGGACAGGGGACTTAACCGGGGAGCTGTTTTTT. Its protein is CASSEAGTGDLTGELFF. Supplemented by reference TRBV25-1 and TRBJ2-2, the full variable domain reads EADIYQTPRYLVIGTGKKITLECSQTMGHDKMYWYQQDPGMELHLIHYSYGVNSTEKGDLSSESTVSRIRTEHFPLTLESARPSHTSQYLCASSEAGTGDLTGELFFGEGSRLTVL.

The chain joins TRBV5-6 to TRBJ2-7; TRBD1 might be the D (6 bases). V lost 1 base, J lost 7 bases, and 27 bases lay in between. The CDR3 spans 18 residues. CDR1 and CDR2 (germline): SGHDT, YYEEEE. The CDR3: CASSLYRIMGHLSREQYF. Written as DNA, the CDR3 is TGTGCCAGCAGCTTGTACAGGATCATGGGACATTTGTCCAGAGAGCAGTACTTC.

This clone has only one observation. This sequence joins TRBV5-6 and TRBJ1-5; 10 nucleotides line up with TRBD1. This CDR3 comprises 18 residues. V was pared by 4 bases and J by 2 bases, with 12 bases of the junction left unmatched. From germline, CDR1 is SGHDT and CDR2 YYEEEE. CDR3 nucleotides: TGTGCCAGCAGCCGACAGACAGGGGGCCTGATAGGCAATCAGCCCCAGCATTTT. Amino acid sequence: CASSRQTGGLIGNQPQHF.

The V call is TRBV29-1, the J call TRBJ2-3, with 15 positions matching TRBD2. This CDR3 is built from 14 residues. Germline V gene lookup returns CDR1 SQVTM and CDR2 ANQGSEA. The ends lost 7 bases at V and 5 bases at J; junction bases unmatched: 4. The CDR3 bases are TGCAGCGGTCGGGGACTAGCGGGAGGAGATACGCAGTATTTT. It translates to CSGRGLAGGDTQYF.

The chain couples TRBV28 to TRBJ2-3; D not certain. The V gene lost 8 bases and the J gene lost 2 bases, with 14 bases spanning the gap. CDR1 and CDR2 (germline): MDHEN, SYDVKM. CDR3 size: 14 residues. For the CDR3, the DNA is TGTGCCAGCGGGTCAGACTTTTACACAGATACGCAGTATTTT. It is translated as CASGSDFYTDTQYF.

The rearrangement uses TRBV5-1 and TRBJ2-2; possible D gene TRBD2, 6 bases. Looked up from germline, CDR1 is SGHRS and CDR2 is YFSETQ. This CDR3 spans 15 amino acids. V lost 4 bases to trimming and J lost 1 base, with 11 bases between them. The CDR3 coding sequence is TGCGCCAGCAGCCGGGCTAGCGTGAACACCGGGGAGCTGTTTTTT. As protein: CASSRASVNTGELFF.